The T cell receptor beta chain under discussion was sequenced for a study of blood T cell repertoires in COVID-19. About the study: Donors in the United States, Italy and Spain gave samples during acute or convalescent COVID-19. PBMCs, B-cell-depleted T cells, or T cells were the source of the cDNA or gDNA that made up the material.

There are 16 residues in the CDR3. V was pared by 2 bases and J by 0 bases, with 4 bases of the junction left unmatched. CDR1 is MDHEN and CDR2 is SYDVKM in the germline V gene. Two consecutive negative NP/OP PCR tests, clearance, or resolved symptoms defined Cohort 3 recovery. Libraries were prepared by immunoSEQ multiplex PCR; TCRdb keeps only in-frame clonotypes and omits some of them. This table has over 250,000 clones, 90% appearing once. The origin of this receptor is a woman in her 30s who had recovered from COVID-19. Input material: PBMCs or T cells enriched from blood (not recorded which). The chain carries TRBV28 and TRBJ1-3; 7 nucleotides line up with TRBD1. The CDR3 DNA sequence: TGTGCCAGCAGTTTAATGACAGGGCACTCTGGAAACACCATATATTTT. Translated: CASSLMTGHSGNTIYF.